Listed here are 22 T cell receptor beta chains from one sample, sequenced in a study of T cell responses to AZD1222 COVID-19 vaccine (dated by TCRdb to the early 2020s). The protocol used for the library was the immunoSEQ multiplex PCR assay. TCRdb stores this immuneACCESS table with in-frame sequences only. Part of the clones is absent; in the studies checked, under half of the shortfall reflects unresolved V genes, and no reason is known for the rest. Recorded for this sample are 250,000 to 300,000 clones; 90% to 95% of them occurred a single time. The ten largest clones capture 0.55% of the sample. Per the publication, the time point label means: about 28 days (+/-7) after the second vaccine dose. The specimen comprised peripheral blood, sampled 28 days after the second AZD1222 dose. The origin of the receptors is an adult who received the AZD1222 COVID-19 vaccine.

The chain employs TRBV27 and TRBJ2-2; D is perhaps TRBD2 (6 bases). The CDR3 covers 14 residues. Trimming cost V 3 bases and J 7 bases, with 12 bases left between them. Germline CDR1 and CDR2: MNHEY and SMNVEV (reference sequence). The CDR3 loop reads CASSLEGPRGELFF. Here the CDR3 DNA reads TGTGCCAGCAGTTTGGAGGGCCCTCGCGGGGAGCTGTTTTTT.

The table lists this clone with a count of one. The chain has TRBV7-2 and TRBJ1-1; perhaps TRBD1 as D (5 bases). The V end lost 1 base, the J end lost 11 bases, and 11 bases lay between the germline ends. CDR3 length: 12 residues. CDR1 SGHTA and CDR2 FQGNSA come from the germline V gene. The CDR3: CASSLDAGWAFF. CDR3 nucleotide sequence: TGTGCCAGCAGCTTAGATGCAGGGTGGGCTTTCTTT.

This chain joins TRBV15 and TRBJ1-1; no firm D call. V lost 0 bases and J lost 1, with 9 bases in between. Germline-derived CDR1 and CDR2 are LNHNV and YYDKDF (reference sequence). The CDR3 covers 15 residues. CDR3 DNA: TGTGCCACCAGCAGAGAACCCGTACCGAACACTGAAGCTTTCTTT. This sequence encodes CATSREPVPNTEAFF. Full variable domain (rest looked up from reference TRBV15 and TRBJ1-1): DAMVIQNPRYQVTQFGKPVTLSCSQTLNHNVMYWYQQKSSQAPKLLFHYYDKDFNNEADTPDNFQSRRPNTSFCFLDIRSPGLGDTAMYLCATSREPVPNTEAFFGQGTRLTVV.

This chain connects TRBV3-1 (or the pseudogene TRBV3-2) to TRBJ1-2; D may be TRBD1 (5 bases). CDR3 length: 13 amino acids. V lost 3 bases, J lost 5 bases, and 10 bases lay in between. In germline, CDR1 is LGHDT, CDR2 YNNKEL (reference sequence). CDR3 sequence: CASSHGTDYGYTF. CDR3 in DNA: TGTGCCAGCAGCCATGGGACGGATTATGGCTACACCTTC.

This clone was detected only once. The chain combines TRBV5-5 with TRBJ2-7; 8 bases fit TRBD1. With 3 bases clipped from V and 7 bases from J, the junction kept 12 bases outside the gene matches. Germline V CDR1 and CDR2: SGHKS, YYEKEE (reference sequence). This CDR3 comprises 15 residues. CDR3 sequence (DNA): TGTGCCAGCAGCTCCACCGGGACAGGCCCTCCAGAGCAGTACTTC. It is translated as CASSSTGTGPPEQYF. Using reference TRBV5-5 and TRBJ2-7 for the parts outside the CDR3, the full variable domain is DAGVTQSPTHLIKTRGQQVTLRCSPISGHKSVSWYQQVLGQGPQFIFQYYEKEERGRGNFPDRFSARQFPNYSSELNVNALLLGDSALYLCASSSTGTGPPEQYFGPGTRLTVT.

V and J are TRBV28 and TRBJ1-1; 7 bases fit TRBD1. Looked up from germline, CDR1 is MDHEN and CDR2 is SYDVKM. V shed 1 base and J 0 bases; nucleotides not matched to a gene: 5. The length of the CDR3 is 16 residues. CDR3 bases: TGTGCCAGCAGTTTATACGGACAGGTTATGAACACTGAAGCTTTCTTT. This sequence encodes CASSLYGQVMNTEAFF.

V gene TRBV28 combines with J gene TRBJ1-1; D not resolved. CDR1 MDHEN and CDR2 SYDVKM come from the germline V gene. The CDR3 has 13 residues. V was clipped by 5 bases and J by 11 bases, with 18 bases between them. CDR3 region: CASSKRTGLDAFF. The CDR3 DNA reads TGTGCCAGCAGTAAGCGGACGGGCCTAGACGCTTTCTTT.

This clone occurred once. The rearrangement links TRBV11-2 to TRBJ1-1, with D unresolved. Trimming stripped 4 bases from V and 0 bases from J, with 12 bases between. The germline V gene encodes CDR1 SGHAT and CDR2 FQNNGV. This CDR3 has 15 amino acids. CDR3 sequence reads: CASSWRQVMNTEAFF. The CDR3, as DNA: TGTGCCAGCAGCTGGCGACAAGTGATGAACACTGAAGCTTTCTTT.

This clone was observed a single time. The V and J genes are TRBV19 and TRBJ2-2, with 10 bases fitting TRBD1. Per the germline V gene, CDR1 is LNHDA and CDR2 is SQIVND (reference sequence). The CDR3 has 14 residues. V dropped 9 bases and J dropped 1; count of bases not matched to a gene: 2. Written as DNA, the CDR3 is TGTGCCAGCCGGGACAGGGGGAACACCGGGGAGCTGTTTTTT. Its protein product is CASRDRGNTGELFF.

The CDR3 spells CASRLYSGTANTEAFF. CDR3 sequence (DNA): TGTGCCAGCAGGCTTTACTCCGGGACGGCGAACACTGAAGCTTTCTTT. The chain carries TRBV7-9 and TRBJ1-1, with D perhaps matching TRBD1 (5 bases). Trimming pared 6 bases from V and 1 base from J, leaving 18 bases between. The CDR3 covers 16 residues. CDR1 is SEHNR, CDR2 FQNEAQ, per germline (reference sequence). The full variable domain, completed using reference TRBV7-9 and TRBJ1-1, is DTGVSQNPRHKITKRGQNVTFRCDPISEHNRLYWYRQTLGQGPEFLTYFQNEAQLEKSRLLSDRFSAERPKGSFSTLEIQRTEQGDSAMYLCASRLYSGTANTEAFFGQGTRLTVV.

The chain couples TRBV29-1 to TRBJ2-2; no reliable D call. Germline assignment: CDR1 SQVTM and CDR2 ANQGSEA. The ends were cut back, 7 bases at V and 5 bases at J, with 8 bases in the middle. CDR3 size: 11 residues. CDR3 residues: CSGMDTGELFF. The CDR3, as DNA: TGCAGCGGGATGGATACCGGGGAGCTGTTTTTT.

The chain links TRBV6-5 to TRBJ1-6, with D uncertain. V shed 2 bases and J shed 10 bases, with 12 bases lying between them. This CDR3 spans 14 amino acids. CDR1 is MNHEY and CDR2 is SVGAGI in the germline V gene. DNA of the CDR3: TGTGCCAGCAGTTACGTGTACGAGATATCACCCCTCCACTTT. Amino acids: CASSYVYEISPLHF.

The chain uses TRBV7-9 and TRBJ1-6, with D perhaps TRBD1 (5 bases). Trimming took 4 bases from V and 9 from J, leaving 13 bases between them. The CDR3 loop spans 14 amino acids. From germline, CDR1 is SEHNR and CDR2 FQNEAQ (reference sequence). CDR3 residues: CASSSRAGGSPLHF. CDR3 coding DNA: TGTGCCAGCAGCTCCAGGGCCGGGGGTTCACCCCTCCACTTT.

The chain links TRBV9 to TRBJ2-7, with a possible D match to TRBD2 (6 bases). The CDR3 runs 15 residues. The germline V and J ends were trimmed by 3 bases and 1 base, with 14 bases remaining between them. Germline CDR1 and CDR2: SGDLS and YYNGEE. The CDR3 sequence: CASSAGTGTSYEQYF. CDR3 in DNA: TGTGCCAGCAGCGCCGGGACTGGGACTTCCTACGAGCAGTACTTC.

This clone was counted once. The chain couples TRBV7-8 to TRBJ2-2; possible D gene TRBD1, 5 bases. V dropped 5 bases and J dropped 5 bases, with 9 bases sitting between them. This CDR3 spans 13 amino acids. In germline, CDR1 is SGHVS, CDR2 FQNEAQ. The DNA of the CDR3 is TGTGCCAGCAGCCCCAGGGTTACCGGGGAGCTGTTTTTT. The encoded protein is CASSPRVTGELFF.

The rearrangement joins TRBV5-1 to TRBJ2-7, with no clear D. Trimming took 0 bases from V and 2 from J, leaving 12 bases between them. The CDR3 has 15 amino acids. Germline CDR1 reads SGHRS; CDR2 reads YFSETQ. CDR3 bases: TGCGCCAGCAGCTTGGATACAGCAGACACCTACGAGCAGTACTTC. It codes for CASSLDTADTYEQYF.

Turning to this clone: Within the sample, other DNA sequences also encode this same CDR3. V usage is TRBV18 and J usage is TRBJ2-3; D not certain. V gave up 0 bases and J gave up 3 bases, with 4 bases separating them. Germline-derived CDR1 and CDR2 are KGHSH and LQKENI. CDR3 size: 13 residues. CDR3 nucleotide sequence: TGTGCCAGCTCACCACCTGGGACAGATACGCAGTATTTT. Its protein product is CASSPPGTDTQYF.

This CDR3 reads CASSPRGAINMNTEAFF. The CDR3 coding sequence is TGCGCCAGCAGCCCGCGGGGAGCAATTAATATGAACACTGAAGCTTTCTTT. The chain combines TRBV5-1 with TRBJ1-1; no clear D gene. Trimming took off 4 bases at V and 0 bases at J, with 19 bases between the two ends. The CDR3 length is 17 residues. Germline CDR1 reads SGHRS; CDR2 reads YFSETQ.

V usage is TRBV28 and J usage is TRBJ1-1; 9 bases are shared with TRBD1. CDR1 and CDR2 (germline): MDHEN, SYDVKM. The trim removed 5 bases at V and 10 bases at J, leaving 8 bases unmatched. The CDR3 has 13 amino acids. The CDR3 DNA reads TGTGCCAGCAGTACTTACAGGGGGCACGGAGCTTTCTTT. Protein sequence: CASSTYRGHGAFF.

This clone was counted a single time. The chain joins TRBV11-3 to TRBJ2-3, with 7 nucleotides matching TRBD2. The CDR3 is 17 residues long. In germline, CDR1 is SGHNT, CDR2 YENEEA. J lost 6 bases, V lost 5 bases, and 17 bases had no gene match. The CDR3 sequence: CASSLLHWRERSDTQYF. The CDR3 coding sequence is TGTGCCAGCAGCCTCCTCCATTGGCGGGAGAGGTCGGATACGCAGTATTTT.

The gene calls are TRBV6-2 or TRBV6-3 and TRBJ1-2; D gene uncertain. Looked up from germline, CDR1 is MNHEY and CDR2 is SVGEGT. V was pared by 4 bases and J by 4 bases, with 16 bases between. The CDR3 covers 15 residues. The CDR3 loop is CASSSNTMIGYGYTF. In nucleotides, the CDR3 is TGTGCCAGCAGTTCTAACACCATGATTGGCTATGGCTACACCTTC.

V gene TRBV28 combines with J gene TRBJ1-5; TRBD1 matches 7 bases. The trim removed 4 bases at V and 4 bases at J, leaving 4 bases unmatched. The CDR3 consists of 14 residues. Germline lookup yields CDR1 MDHEN and CDR2 SYDVKM. In nucleotides, the CDR3 is TGTGCCAGCAGTTCCGACAGGGAGAATCAGCCCCAGCATTTT. Translation gives CASSSDRENQPQHF.